The 32 T cell receptor beta chains listed next were all sequenced from one sample in a study of T-cell reconstitution after alpha-beta-depleted transplantation in children. The authors prepared the TCRbeta library with unique molecular identifiers. A single record per CDR3 protein comes from TCRdb applying MiXCR to the PCR reads. Seen here are 6,500 to 10,000 distinct CDR3 sequences, 15% to 20% observed once, and the top ten hold approximately 90%. The sample in question was PBMCs, mostly from graft donor cells, obtained 60 days after TCRalphabeta/CD19-depleted stem cell transplant. The receptors were gathered from a girl under three years old who had a stem cell transplant for combined immunodeficiency, so the T cells may come from the graft donor.

This clonotype showed up many times. This rearrangement joins TRBV29-1 to TRBJ2-7; 13 bases are a match to TRBD2. This CDR3 comprises 14 residues. The junction had 3 bases not matched to a gene; V was cut back by 3 bases and J by 4 bases. Germline CDR1 and CDR2: SQVTM and ANQGSEA. CDR3 DNA sequence: TGCAGCGTTGATGGACTAGCGGGAGTTTACGAGCAGTACTTC. Protein sequence: CSVDGLAGVYEQYF.

This clonotype has at least ten counts. CDR3 sequence reads: CASSNHNEQFF. For the CDR3, the DNA is TGTGCCAGCAGCAATCACAATGAGCAGTTCTTC. The chain employs TRBV11-1 and TRBJ2-1; D unresolved. Germline V lookup: CDR1 SGHAT, CDR2 FQDESV (reference sequence). The ends were cut back, 5 bases at V and 5 bases at J, with 4 bases in the middle. The CDR3 runs to 11 residues.

This clonotype was counted ten times or more. The V and J genes are TRBV6-6 and TRBJ2-4, with 7 positions matching TRBD1. Germline loops: CDR1 MNHNY, CDR2 SVGAGI (reference sequence). Losses at the gene ends were 5 bases for V and 9 bases for J; bases not matched to a gene: 7. CDR3 length: 13 amino acids. The CDR3 here is CASSTRGTAIQYF. DNA for the CDR3: TGTGCCAGCAGTACGAGGGGGACAGCCATTCAGTACTTC.

Ten or more counts support this clonotype. The V gene is TRBV7-2, the J gene TRBJ2-2, with 9 bases identical to TRBD2. Per the germline V gene, CDR1 is SGHTA and CDR2 is FQGNSA. This CDR3 has 16 amino acids. With 5 bases clipped from V and 1 base from J, the junction kept 5 bases outside the gene matches. In DNA, the CDR3 is TGTGCCAGCAGCAAAACTAGCGGGCTGAACACCGGGGAGCTGTTTTTT. Translation gives CASSKTSGLNTGELFF. The full variable domain, with the rest looked up from reference TRBV7-2 and TRBJ2-2, is GAGVSQSPSNKVTEKGKDVELRCDPISGHTALYWYRQSLGQGLEFLIYFQGNSAPDKSGLPSDRFSAERTGGSVSTLTIQRTQQEDSAVYLCASSKTSGLNTGELFFGEGSRLTVL.

This clonotype was seen more than once but under ten times. The rearrangement joins TRBV9 to TRBJ2-7; D is uncertain. Per the germline V gene, CDR1 is SGDLS and CDR2 is YYNGEE. The CDR3 has 14 residues. V was pared by 0 bases and J by 3 bases, with 10 bases between. CDR3 DNA: TGTGCCAGCAGCGTAGGGACCTTCCACTACGAGCAGTACTTC. As protein: CASSVGTFHYEQYF.

This clonotype was recorded at least ten times. The genes are TRBV29-1 and TRBJ2-1; D not certain. This CDR3 contains 16 residues. Trimming took off 4 bases at V and 5 bases at J, with 21 bases between the two ends. From germline, CDR1 is SQVTM and CDR2 ANQGSEA. The CDR3 bases are TGCAGCGTTGCCCGGGCCCGAGCTAAGGGCAACAATGAGCAGTTCTTC. Translating gives CSVARARAKGNNEQFF.

Judged by abundance, this clonotype is medium-sized. J is TRBJ2-2 and V is TRBV10-2; TRBD2 might be the D (6 bases). This CDR3 contains 11 residues. Germline CDR1 is WSHSY and CDR2 is SAAADI. With 8 bases removed from V and 11 bases from J, the gap between germline ends came to 12 bases. The CDR3 sequence: CASGEEAELFF. The CDR3 DNA reads as TGCGCCAGCGGGGAGGAGGCCGAGCTGTTTTTT.

This clonotype was recorded many times. The chain employs TRBV7-3 and TRBJ2-5; tentative D call: TRBD2 (6 bases). The V gene's germline CDR1 is SGHTA and CDR2 FQGTGA. Between the trimmed V and J ends, which lost 3 bases and 7 bases, there was a span of 15 bases. The CDR3 is 14 amino acids. Here the CDR3 reads CASSLTGGLVTQYF. The DNA of the CDR3 is TGTGCCAGCAGCTTGACTGGGGGACTGGTGACCCAGTACTTC.

This clonotype was picked up a small number of times. The rearrangement uses TRBV11-1 and TRBJ2-4; 9 positions match TRBD1. The germline CDR1 and CDR2 sequences are SGHAT and FQDESV (reference sequence). V trimming: 0 bases; J trimming: 1 base; junction bases outside the gene matches: 4. The CDR3 extends over 17 amino acids. In DNA, the CDR3 is TGTGCCAGCAGCTTAGCCCGGACAGGGGTGGCCAAAAACATTCAGTACTTC. As protein: CASSLARTGVAKNIQYF.

The chain uses TRBV9 and TRBJ2-4; TRBD2 aligns across 8 bases. CDR1 is SGDLS, CDR2 YYNGEE, per germline. The CDR3 runs 14 residues. V gave up 3 bases and J gave up 8 bases; unmatched junction bases: 7. CDR3 in DNA: TGTGCCAGCAGCGCAGCCGGGAGGGCTCACATTCAGTACTTC. Translating gives CASSAAGRAHIQYF.

Ten or more counts support this clonotype. The chain recombines TRBV20-1 with TRBJ2-7, with D maybe TRBD2 (5 bases). This CDR3 region has 14 residues. Looked up from germline, CDR1 is DFQATT and CDR2 is SNEGSKA (reference sequence). The ends were cut back, 1 base at V and 0 bases at J, with 10 bases in the middle. CDR3 in amino acids: CSARGTFFSYEQYF. CDR3 in DNA: TGCAGTGCTAGAGGGACTTTTTTCTCCTACGAGCAGTACTTC.

There are many counts of this clonotype. This chain joins TRBV20-1 and TRBJ1-4; 7 nucleotides align to TRBD1. The CDR3 runs to 13 residues. V dropped 6 bases and J dropped 7; count of bases not matched to a gene: 8. Germline V gives CDR1 DFQATT, CDR2 SNEGSKA (reference sequence). In DNA, the CDR3 is TGCAGTGCCAATACAGGGGTGGGTGAAAAACTGTTTTTT. Its protein is CSANTGVGEKLFF.

This chain joins TRBV6-2 or TRBV6-3 and TRBJ1-1; 7 bases map to TRBD1. Germline loops: CDR1 MNHEY, CDR2 SVGEGT. V was pared by 2 bases and J by 6 bases, with 6 bases of the junction left unmatched. This CDR3 is 14 amino acids long. The CDR3 reads CASSYRQGISEAFF. CDR3 DNA: TGTGCCAGCAGTTACCGACAGGGTATATCTGAAGCTTTCTTT.

This clonotype was counted at least ten times. V gene TRBV27 combines with J gene TRBJ2-7; 7 bases fit TRBD1. V dropped 7 bases and J dropped 1; count of bases not matched to a gene: 7. This CDR3 has 14 amino acids. CDR1 is MNHEY, CDR2 SMNVEV, per germline (reference sequence). The CDR3 nucleotides are TGTGCCAGCAAGGGGGCACAGGGATCCTACGAGCAGTACTTC. Translation: CASKGAQGSYEQYF.

This clonotype came up many times. DNA for the CDR3: TGTGCCACCACAGGGTACGGCGGTGAGCAGTTCTTC. Translation: CATTGYGGEQFF. This chain joins TRBV24-1 and TRBJ2-1, with D perhaps TRBD1 (5 bases). Germline CDR1 and CDR2: KGHDR and SFDVKD. The V end was cut by 8 bases, the J end by 9 bases, with 13 bases between. This CDR3 has 12 residues.

This clonotype was recorded many times. V usage is TRBV29-1 and J usage is TRBJ1-3; 12 bases agree with TRBD1. Germline V gives CDR1 SQVTM, CDR2 ANQGSEA. Losses at the gene ends were 6 bases for V and 2 bases for J; bases not matched to a gene: 2. This CDR3 comprises 14 residues. The CDR3 DNA is TGCAGCGTGGGACAGGGGGCGCCTGGAAACACCATATATTTT. It translates to CSVGQGAPGNTIYF.

This clonotype was found many times. This chain uses TRBV5-6 with TRBJ2-7; D gene unclear. This CDR3 has 16 residues. Trimming took 2 bases from V and 0 from J, leaving 15 bases between them. CDR1 SGHDT and CDR2 YYEEEE come from the germline V gene. The CDR3 here is CASSLDGRSYSYEQYF. In DNA form, the CDR3 reads TGTGCCAGCAGCTTAGATGGCAGGTCTTACTCCTACGAGCAGTACTTC.

In this sample, this clonotype turned up a few times. The V gene is TRBV12-3 or TRBV12-4, the J gene TRBJ2-6, with 7 bases matching TRBD2. The CDR3 sequence is 17 residues long. V trimming: 0 bases; J trimming: 1 base; junction bases outside the gene matches: 3. CDR3 DNA: TGTGCCAGCAGTTTAGCGAGGGGAGGGTCTGGGGCCAACGTCCTGACTTTC. As protein: CASSLARGGSGANVLTF.

The chain recombines TRBV3-1 with TRBJ2-1; 9 bases agree with TRBD2. V trimming: 4 bases; J trimming: 6 bases; junction bases outside the gene matches: 13. This CDR3 spans 17 amino acids. CDR1 and CDR2 (germline): LGHDT, YNNKEL (reference sequence). CDR3 nucleotides: TGTGCCAGCAGCCCGGGGAGTCGAGCGGGAGGTTTCAATGAGCAGTTCTTC. Protein sequence: CASSPGSRAGGFNEQFF.

The sample holds many counts of this clonotype. The V and J genes are TRBV5-1 and TRBJ2-3, with D unresolved. Trimming cost V 4 bases and J 5 bases, with 11 bases left between them. The CDR3 extends over 13 amino acids. The germline gives CDR1 SGHRS, CDR2 YFSETQ. The CDR3 DNA is TGCGCCAGCAGCCTGTCGACACGAGATACGCAGTATTTT. It specifies CASSLSTRDTQYF. Complete variable domain (other parts from reference TRBV5-1 and TRBJ2-3): KAGVTQTPRYLIKTRGQQVTLSCSPISGHRSVSWYQQTPGQGLQFLFEYFSETQRNKGNFPGRFSGRQFSNSRSEMNVSTLELGDSALYLCASSLSTRDTQYFGPGTRLTVL.

This clonotype was found many times. The J gene is TRBJ2-5, the V gene TRBV7-2; the D gene is possibly TRBD2 (5 bases). Between the trimmed V and J ends, which lost 1 base and 2 bases, there was a span of 14 bases. From germline, CDR1 is SGHTA and CDR2 FQGNSA. The CDR3 spans 16 residues. CDR3 in DNA: TGTGCCAGCAGCTTAGGTTCCGGGAACTTACAAGAGACCCAGTACTTC. Amino acids: CASSLGSGNLQETQYF.

The V gene is TRBV18, the J gene TRBJ2-3, with 14 nucleotides matching TRBD2. V trimming: 2 bases; J trimming: 4 bases; junction bases outside the gene matches: 11. Germline CDR1 KGHSH, CDR2 LQKENI. The CDR3 length is 19 residues. CDR3 region: CASSPRFPGTSGSADTQYF. Written as DNA, the CDR3 is TGTGCCAGCTCACCAAGATTCCCCGGGACTAGCGGGAGTGCAGATACGCAGTATTTT.

There are many counts of this clonotype. V is TRBV10-3 and J is TRBJ2-1; tentative D call: TRBD2 (6 bases). The length of the CDR3 is 15 residues. Trimming removed 3 bases at V and 9 bases at J, with 18 bases between. The V gene's germline CDR1 is ENHRY and CDR2 SYGVKD. The CDR3, as DNA: TGTGCCATCAGTGACTACCGGGACTTAGCGCCTGAGCAGTTCTTC. Residues: CAISDYRDLAPEQFF.

This clonotype has just a few counts. The chain recombines TRBV24-1 with TRBJ2-2; TRBD2 matches at 14 bases. Germline-derived CDR1 and CDR2 are KGHDR and SFDVKD. Trimming took 9 bases from V and 0 from J; bases not matched to a gene: 2. CDR3 length: 16 residues. CDR3 sequence (DNA): TGTGCCACCGGGACTAGCGGGAGATCGAACACCGGGGAGCTGTTTTTT. It codes for CATGTSGRSNTGELFF.

This clonotype has just a few counts. The chain recombines TRBV9 with TRBJ2-5; 7 bases match TRBD2. This CDR3 has 14 residues. The ends lost 0 bases at V and 3 bases at J; junction bases unmatched: 2. Germline V gene data show CDR1 as SGDLS and CDR2 as YYNGEE. The CDR3: CASSVGLAEETQYF. CDR3 sequence (DNA): TGTGCCAGCAGCGTAGGGCTAGCGGAAGAGACCCAGTACTTC.

There are many counts of this clonotype. V is TRBV7-2 and J is TRBJ2-5; tentative D call: TRBD2 (5 bases). This CDR3 is built from 14 residues. Germline V gene sequence: CDR1 SGHTA, CDR2 FQGNSA. The germline V and J ends were trimmed by 1 base and 7 bases, with 13 bases remaining between them. CDR3 coding DNA: TGTGCCAGCAGCTTAGGGCCGGAGGTTGGGACCCAGTACTTC. Translating it yields CASSLGPEVGTQYF. The full variable domain, with the rest looked up from reference TRBV7-2 and TRBJ2-5, is GAGVSQSPSNKVTEKGKDVELRCDPISGHTALYWYRQSLGQGLEFLIYFQGNSAPDKSGLPSDRFSAERTGGSVSTLTIQRTQQEDSAVYLCASSLGPEVGTQYFGPGTRLLVL.

This rearrangement joins TRBV4-2 to TRBJ1-3; no clear D. CDR1 is LGHNA, CDR2 YNFKEQ, per germline. This CDR3 contains 16 residues. V was cut by 4 bases and J by 4 bases, with 17 bases left in between. The CDR3 nucleotides are TGTGCCAGCAGCCGCGATCAAGGACCTTCAGGAAACACCATATATTTT. Translated, it gives CASSRDQGPSGNTIYF.

The sample holds many counts of this clonotype. The chain couples TRBV7-3 to TRBJ1-1; perhaps TRBD1 as D (5 bases). The germline CDR1 and CDR2 sequences are SGHTA and FQGTGA. Trimming cost V 6 bases and J 3 bases, with 14 bases left between them. The CDR3 sequence is 14 residues long. The CDR3 protein is CASSLSGADTEAFF. For the CDR3, the DNA is TGTGCCAGCAGTCTAAGTGGGGCGGACACTGAAGCTTTCTTT.

This clonotype was observed a few times. The rearrangement joins TRBV4-2 to TRBJ2-3; TRBD2 matches at 7 bases. The CDR3 has 20 amino acids. Germline CDR1 reads LGHNA; CDR2 reads YNFKEQ. Trimming took 1 base from V and 3 from J; bases not matched to a gene: 19. The CDR3 region has the DNA TGTGCCAGCAGCCAAGTCTTCGATCTGGGTCTCAGCGGGGCTACAGATACGCAGTATTTT. It is translated as CASSQVFDLGLSGATDTQYF.

This clonotype was picked up a small number of times. V gene TRBV10-2 combines with J gene TRBJ2-1, with 9 bases that match TRBD2. V was pared by 8 bases and J by 9 bases, with 14 bases of the junction left unmatched. CDR1 is WSHSY, CDR2 SAAADI, per germline. The CDR3 totals 15 residues. The CDR3 DNA follows: TGCGCCAGCTCATCCGGGCTAGCGGGAAGGGGTGAGCAGTTCTTC. Translation gives CASSSGLAGRGEQFF.

V usage is TRBV24-1 and J usage is TRBJ1-4; perhaps TRBD1 as D (5 bases). CDR1 and CDR2 from the germline V gene are KGHDR and SFDVKD. V was shortened by 4 bases and J by 8 bases, with 22 bases between the two germline ends. This CDR3 is 17 amino acids long. The CDR3 DNA reads as TGTGCCACCAGTGACGCGCGAGCAGGGAGGAGTCGGGAAAAACTGTTTTTT. This translates into CATSDARAGRSREKLFF.

This clonotype occurred a few times. The CDR3 nucleotides read TGTGCCAGCAGCCGAGAAATCCGTACTGAAGCTTTCTTT. Protein sequence: CASSREIRTEAFF. This rearrangement joins TRBV11-2 to TRBJ1-1; D is unclear. The CDR3 covers 13 residues. Trimming took off 5 bases at V and 5 bases at J, with 12 bases between the two ends. Germline CDR1 SGHAT, CDR2 FQNNGV.